This T cell receptor beta chain was profiled in a study of OX40 agonist ivuxolimab in advanced cancers. The V gene lost 7 bases and the J gene lost 7 bases, with 23 bases spanning the gap. Per germline, CDR1 SQVTM and CDR2 ANQGSEA. The CDR3 extends over 15 amino acids. Using immunoSEQ multiplex PCR, the repertoire was profiled, and TCRdb retains in-frame clones only, with some absent. The sample has around 68,000 clones, about nine tenths seen once. This receptor was obtained from an adult with an advanced solid tumor such as melanoma, head and neck, liver or kidney cancer. The source was CD4+ or CD8+ T cells sorted from blood, collected in a trial of the OX40 agonist ivuxolimab. The chain employs TRBV29-1 and TRBJ2-1, with a possible D match to TRBD1 (5 bases). CDR3 sequence: CSGTPAASGANEQFF. The CDR3 bases are TGCAGCGGCACCCCGGCCGCTAGTGGGGCTAATGAGCAGTTCTTC.